Following are 20 T cell receptor beta chains from one sample sequenced in a study of CD8+CD57+ T cells in acquired aplastic anemia (dated by TCRdb to between 2018 and 2020). Sequencing was carried out with an Illumina HiSeq 2000. Genomic DNA was used as template for profiling of TCR beta VDJ combinations and CDR3 sequences. TCRdb applied fastp at Q25 and MiXCR to the public reads, then kept only in-frame beta chains. Every CDR3 protein is listed once, alongside the most common genes and DNA of its rows. The sample contains 260,000 or so distinct CDR3 sequences, approximately 45% of them found a single time. 6.5% to 8% of the sample is taken by the ten largest. The patients picked for sequencing were ones in whom flow cytometry had shown an expansion of CD8+CD57+ cells. The sequencing sample was made of sorted CD4+, CD8+, or CD8+CD57+ T cells (not recorded which) from PBMCs. Every receptor here comes from a human donor with aplastic anemia.

The chain couples TRBV7-9 to TRBJ2-1; D not resolved. Germline assignment: CDR1 SEHNR and CDR2 FQNEAQ (reference sequence). The CDR3 contains 14 residues. The germline V and J ends were trimmed by 1 base and 4 bases, with 8 bases remaining between them. In nucleotides, the CDR3 is TGTGCCAGCAGCTTAGTGAGACGGTACAATGAGCAGTTCTTC. Its protein product is CASSLVRRYNEQFF. Combining the CDR3 with reference TRBV7-9 and TRBJ2-1 gives the whole variable domain DTGVSQNPRHKITKRGQNVTFRCDPISEHNRLYWYRQTLGQGPEFLTYFQNEAQLEKSRLLSDRFSAERPKGSFSTLEIQRTEQGDSAMYLCASSLVRRYNEQFFGPGTRLTVL.

V gene TRBV25-1 combines with J gene TRBJ2-5; maybe TRBD1 (6 bases). The germline CDR1 and CDR2 sequences are MGHDK and SYGVNS. V was clipped by 7 bases and J by 4 bases, with 13 bases between them. The CDR3 sequence is 13 residues long. The CDR3 spells CASTTGKGETQYF. DNA for the CDR3: TGTGCCAGCACTACAGGGAAAGGAGAGACCCAGTACTTC.

V and J are TRBV7-3 and TRBJ2-3, with a tentative D call TRBD2 (7 bases). Germline CDR1 SGHTA, CDR2 FQGTGA. Trimming took 5 bases from V and 2 from J, leaving 14 bases between them. The CDR3 loop spans 15 amino acids. The CDR3 bases are TGTGCCAGCAGCCTAGGGGGGGGTATCACAGATACGCAGTATTTT. Translated, it gives CASSLGGGITDTQYF.

About this clonotype itself: One end of the junction is discordant with germline, which a read error may explain. This chain connects TRBV5-6 to TRBJ2-2; TRBD2 might be the D (5 bases). The CDR3 covers 12 residues. Germline loops: CDR1 SGHDT, CDR2 YYEEEE. CDR3 region: CASSLGPGELLF. The CDR3 coding sequence is TGTGCCAGCAGCTTGGGGCCCGGGGAGCTGCTTTTT.

With regard to this clonotype: At one of its ends the junction is not consistent with the germline gene, which may arise from a read error. The gene calls are TRBV24-1 and TRBJ2-1, with 7 bases aligning to TRBD1. This CDR3 comprises 16 residues. Germline CDR1 is KGHDR and CDR2 is SFDVKD. This CDR3 is CATSKDRPLNYHEQFF. The CDR3 DNA reads TGTGCCACCAGTAAGGACAGGCCACTTAACTACCATGAGCAGTTCTTC.

Comments on this clonotype: The conserved final phenylalanine or tryptophan is absent from the CDR3, which likely points to a read error. The DNA is omitted, as the CDR3 cannot be located on it reliably, and the CDR3 follows TCRdb's listing. This chain connects TRBV7-2 to TRBJ2-1; the D call in the table, TRBD2, was not verified against the DNA. Germline V gene data show CDR1 as SGHTA and CDR2 as FQGNSA. The CDR3 spans 10 residues, counting both ends. CDR3 sequence reads: CASSLAPSGV.

This clonotype was counted at least ten times. The chain employs TRBV29-1 and TRBJ2-1; D gene ambiguous. The CDR3 covers 14 residues. Germline V gene lookup returns CDR1 SQVTM and CDR2 ANQGSEA. V was pared by 3 bases and J by 0 bases, with 9 bases between. In DNA form, the CDR3 reads TGCAGCGTTGATGTCCTGGGCTCCTACAATGAGCAGTTCTTC. It codes for CSVDVLGSYNEQFF.

As to this clonotype: A much larger clone lies one base from this, so it may be a read error. The chain employs TRBV7-9 and TRBJ1-1, with 8 nucleotides matching TRBD1. The CDR3 length is 16 residues. CDR1 and CDR2 (germline): SEHNR, FQNEAQ (reference sequence). In DNA, the CDR3 is TGTGCCAGCAGCTCCGAGAGGACAGGGCAGAACGCTGAAGCTTTCTTT. Encoded protein: CASSSERTGQNAEAFF.

This clonotype has more than one count but fewer than ten. The chain couples TRBV29-1 to TRBJ1-2; D is unresolved. The CDR3 is made up of 12 amino acids. The germline V gene encodes CDR1 SQVTM and CDR2 ANQGSEA. Trimming left V 4 bases short and J 6 bases short, with 12 bases between. CDR3 sequence: CSVGGGVDGYTF. As DNA, the CDR3 is TGCAGCGTTGGAGGTGGTGTTGATGGCTACACCTTC.

The chain links TRBV12-3 or TRBV12-4 to TRBJ2-5; D is tentatively TRBD1 or TRBD2 (5 bases each). V shed 10 bases and J shed 3 bases, with 12 bases lying between them. This CDR3 contains 12 residues. CDR3 protein: CATGWGKETQYF. As DNA, the CDR3 is TGTGCCACCGGGTGGGGGAAAGAGACCCAGTACTTC.

V usage is TRBV11-2 and J usage is TRBJ2-1; D remains ambiguous. The V end lost 5 bases, the J end lost 4 bases, and 15 bases lay between the germline ends. CDR1 and CDR2 from the germline V gene are SGHAT and FQNNGV. The CDR3 consists of 15 residues. The CDR3 here is CASSPRPFNYNEQFF. Here the CDR3 DNA reads TGTGCCAGCAGCCCCCGTCCTTTTAATTACAATGAGCAGTTCTTC.

This clonotype was seen at least ten times. The J gene is TRBJ1-6, the V gene TRBV3-1; the D is unclear. CDR1 LGHDT and CDR2 YNNKEL come from the germline V gene (reference sequence). The CDR3 sequence is 16 residues long. The ends were cut back, 0 bases at V and 1 base at J, with 7 bases in the middle. The DNA for the CDR3 is TGTGCCAGCAGCCAAGACGGCAGTTCCTATAATTCACCCCTCCACTTT. Translating gives CASSQDGSSYNSPLHF.

The V and J genes are TRBV24-1 and TRBJ2-2; the match to TRBD1 covers 9 bases. This CDR3 is 14 amino acids long. CDR1 and CDR2 from the germline V gene are KGHDR and SFDVKD. Losses at the gene ends were 5 bases for V and 6 bases for J; bases not matched to a gene: 3. CDR3 sequence (DNA): TGTGCCACCAGTGTGACAGGGGGTTCCGGGGAGCTGTTTTTT. Residues: CATSVTGGSGELFF.

This clonotype was observed a handful of times. Being one base from a much bigger clone, this may be a read error. This chain joins TRBV7-2 and TRBJ2-2; D gene uncertain. Germline CDR1 is SGHTA and CDR2 is FQGNSA. V was cut by 5 bases and J by 9 bases, with 13 bases left in between. The CDR3 is 13 amino acids. CDR3 coding DNA: TGTGCCAGCAGCACAGACTCCCGCCGGGAGCTGTTTTTT. This translates into CASSTDSRRELFF.

On this clonotype: This may come from a read error, since a much larger clone is one base off. The rearrangement uses TRBV3-1 and TRBJ2-7; D uncertain. Germline CDR1 reads LGHDT; CDR2 reads YNNKEL (reference sequence). This CDR3 region has 13 residues. The ends were cut back, 3 bases at V and 2 bases at J, with 8 bases in the middle. The CDR3 sequence is CASSHGAAYEQYF. CDR3 sequence (DNA): TGTGCCAGCAGCCATGGAGCTGCCTACGAGCAGTACTTC.

This clonotype has ten or more counts. The chain employs TRBV9 and TRBJ1-4, with TRBD1 as a possible D gene (6 bases). The CDR3 runs 14 residues. Per the germline V gene, CDR1 is SGDLS and CDR2 is YYNGEE. V lost 3 bases to trimming and J lost 3 bases, with 9 bases between them. The DNA for the CDR3 is TGTGCCAGCAGCGGGGGACAAGCTAATGAAAAACTGTTTTTT. It translates to CASSGGQANEKLFF. Supplemented by reference TRBV9 and TRBJ1-4, the full variable domain reads DSGVTQTPKHLITATGQRVTLRCSPRSGDLSVYWYQQSLDQGLQFLIQYYNGEERAKGNILERFSAQQFPDLHSELNLSSLELGDSALYFCASSGGQANEKLFFGSGTQLSVL.

Concerning this clonotype: This sequence may be a read error, since a much larger clone differs from it by one base. The chain links TRBV19 to TRBJ1-1; no clear D. Trimming pared 3 bases from V and 4 bases from J, leaving 18 bases between. The CDR3 contains 16 residues. Germline V gives CDR1 LNHDA, CDR2 SQIVND (reference sequence). The CDR3 region is CASSIFGGDMSTEAFF. The CDR3 DNA reads TGTGCCAGTAGTATTTTCGGTGGGGATATGAGCACTGAAGCTTTCTTT. Variable domain in full (rest from reference TRBV19 and TRBJ1-1): DGGITQSPKYLFRKEGQNVTLSCEQNLNHDAMYWYRQDPGQGLRLIYYSQIVNDFQKGDIAEGYSVSREKKESFPLTVTSAQKNPTAFYLCASSIFGGDMSTEAFFGQGTRLTVV.

As to this clonotype: A much bigger clone sits one base away, suggesting this may be a read error. This sequence joins TRBV12-3 or TRBV12-4 and TRBJ1-5; D perhaps matches TRBD1 (6 bases). Trimming pared 5 bases from V and 5 bases from J, leaving 16 bases between. The CDR3 is made up of 15 amino acids. Here the CDR3 DNA reads TGTGCCAGCAGTACCAACGGGGGGCCGTATCAGCCCCAGCATTTT. This translates into CASSTNGGPYQPQHF.

The chain joins TRBV29-1 to TRBJ1-3; D might be TRBD1 (5 bases). The CDR3 is 13 amino acids. The V gene's germline CDR1 is SQVTM and CDR2 ANQGSEA. V was trimmed by 6 bases and J by 0 bases, leaving 9 bases between them. In nucleotides, the CDR3 is TGCAGCGTCACGCAGGGCTCTGGAAACACCATATATTTT. Translated: CSVTQGSGNTIYF.

This clonotype was counted at least ten times. The chain recombines TRBV7-8 with TRBJ2-3; 8 bases are a match to TRBD2. The CDR3 runs 15 residues. The germline V gene encodes CDR1 SGHVS and CDR2 FQNEAQ. The V gene end was trimmed by 5 bases and the J gene end by 6 bases; junction bases not matched to a gene: 10. The CDR3 DNA follows: TGTGCCAGCAGCCGTGGAGCGGGAGCAGGGGATACGCAGTATTTT. Translation gives CASSRGAGAGDTQYF.